This T cell receptor (delta chain) was found in a study of gamma-delta T cells after stem cell transplantation. With CATT, TCRdb re-called clones from the RT-PCR reads. The table has about 7,800 delta-chain clones, less than 15% seen once. The V gene's germline CDR1 is GEAIGNYY and CDR2 EKD. The V end lost 3 bases, the J end lost 0 bases, and 19 bases lay between the germline ends. The length of the CDR3 is 17 residues. In its sample, this clone was seen a few times. A much larger clone is a single base away; this may be a read error. The sample holds other DNA sequences that translate to the same CDR3.

The specimen was gamma-delta T cells. The clonotype comes from a human donor. It is not recorded whose cells these are; they may come from a transplant donor. This rearrangement joins TRDV2 to TRDJ1; tentatively, D is TRDD3 (6 bases). This CDR3 is CACDSVGGSSYTDKLIF. The CDR3 nucleotides read TGTGCCTGTGACTCCGTTGGGGGGTCCTCGTACACCGATAAACTCATCTTT.